The 13 T cell receptor beta chains listed next were all sequenced from one sample in a study of vaccination and CD4 T cells after COVID-19. Their cognate antigens are unknown. Treatment here: approximately nine-day PBMC culture with coronavirus spike peptide pools or control peptides (ViraFEST assay). Sequenced with the Oncomine TCR Beta short-read assay was DNA taken from cultured CD4+ T cells. TCRdb reanalysed the PCR reads using MiXCR and keeps one entry per CDR3 protein. The repertoire consists of about 13,000 distinct CDR3 sequences, with around 47% occurring once and the leading ten covering around 24%. Sequencing was performed on CD4+ T cells from blood, cultured in vitro. These receptors were collected from a human donor who had recovered from COVID-19.

This clonotype has only a few counts. The chain combines TRBV11-3 with TRBJ2-1; 9 nucleotides align to TRBD2. There are 16 residues in the CDR3. CDR1 is SGHNT and CDR2 is YENEEA in the germline V gene. V was clipped by 5 bases and J by 0 bases; unmatched bases: 5. The chain's CDR3 is CASSGLAGASYNEQFF. CDR3 in DNA: TGTGCCAGCAGCGGTTTAGCGGGGGCCTCCTACAATGAGCAGTTCTTC.

This clonotype was seen a handful of times. The chain joins TRBV27 to TRBJ2-1; 9 nucleotides align to TRBD2. The ends lost 2 bases at V and 6 bases at J; junction bases unmatched: 11. CDR1 is MNHEY and CDR2 is SMNVEV in the germline V gene (reference sequence). The CDR3 is 17 amino acids. Written as DNA, the CDR3 is TGTGCCAGCAGTTTACTCGGACTAGCGAGAATTGGCAATGAGCAGTTCTTC. As protein: CASSLLGLARIGNEQFF.

This clonotype is a singleton in its sample. The CDR3 loop reads CASSYSVGPGNTIYF. In DNA, the CDR3 is TGTGCCAGCAGTTATAGTGTGGGGCCCGGAAACACCATATATTTT. V is TRBV6-5 and J is TRBJ1-3; maybe TRBD1 (5 bases). This CDR3 is built from 15 residues. Per germline, CDR1 MNHEY and CDR2 SVGAGI. Deletions cut 3 bases from V and 4 bases from J, with 13 bases between.

The count of this clonotype is one. The chain combines TRBV27 with TRBJ2-7, with TRBD1 matching over 7 bases. CDR1 and CDR2 from the germline V gene are MNHEY and SMNVEV (reference sequence). Trimming cost V 5 bases and J 9 bases; bases outside gene matches: 16. The CDR3 loop spans 15 amino acids. The CDR3 is CASSPTGTAAIAQYF. CDR3 bases: TGTGCCAGCAGTCCGACCGGGACAGCTGCCATCGCGCAGTACTTC.

The V and J genes are TRBV11-3 and TRBJ2-1, with 10 bases identical to TRBD1. The germline V gene encodes CDR1 SGHNT and CDR2 YENEEA. V gave up 0 bases and J gave up 8 bases; unmatched junction bases: 4. The CDR3 length is 15 residues. The CDR3 region is CASSLEGTGADEQFF. In DNA form, the CDR3 reads TGTGCCAGCAGCTTAGAAGGGACAGGGGCCGATGAGCAGTTCTTC.

The chain couples TRBV12-3 or TRBV12-4 to TRBJ2-2, with D tentatively TRBD1 (5 bases). The CDR3 spans 14 residues. V lost 3 bases to trimming and J lost 5 bases, with 10 bases between them. CDR3 nucleotides: TGTGCCAGCAGTTTGTCTTCAGGGACCGGGGAGCTGTTTTTT. It translates to CASSLSSGTGELFF.

The chain employs TRBV28 and TRBJ1-1, with D possibly being TRBD1 (5 bases). From germline, CDR1 is MDHEN and CDR2 SYDVKM. This CDR3 has 14 residues. V was shortened by 8 bases and J by 4 bases, with 17 bases between the two germline ends. CDR3 in amino acids: CASLEGAWGTEAFF. The CDR3 nucleotides are TGTGCCAGCCTGGAAGGGGCCTGGGGCACTGAAGCTTTCTTT.

This clonotype was observed once. The chain links TRBV11-3 to TRBJ2-3, with TRBD2 identical over 11 bases. The CDR3 loop spans 12 amino acids. V lost 5 bases and J lost 8; bases outside the gene matches: 0. CDR1 and CDR2 (germline): SGHNT, YENEEA. The CDR3 coding sequence is TGTGCCAGCAGCACTAGCGGGGGTACGCAGTATTTT. It specifies CASSTSGGTQYF.

V is TRBV6-1 and J is TRBJ2-3; 7 bases map to TRBD1. J lost 4 bases, V lost 8 bases, and 12 bases had no gene match. The CDR3 sequence is 15 residues long. Germline values: CDR1 MNHNS, CDR2 SASEGT. CDR3 protein: CASEQDRATADTQYF. The CDR3 DNA is TGTGCCAGCGAACAAGACAGGGCTACCGCAGATACGCAGTATTTT.

This chain connects TRBV20-1 to TRBJ2-7; the match to TRBD1 covers 9 bases. In germline, CDR1 is DFQATT, CDR2 SNEGSKA (reference sequence). The CDR3 has 14 amino acids. Trimming at V came to 3 bases and at J to 1 base, leaving 4 bases not matched to a gene. CDR3 residues: CSASGTGSSYEQYF. The CDR3 coding sequence is TGCAGTGCTAGCGGGACAGGGTCGTCCTACGAGCAGTACTTC.

A few counts support this clonotype. The DNA for the CDR3 is TGCAGTGCTAGGGTCCCGAAGGGGGCCTACGAGCAGTACTTC. It specifies CSARVPKGAYEQYF. This chain links TRBV20-1 with TRBJ2-7, with D possibly TRBD1 on 6 matching bases. CDR3 length: 14 amino acids. Trimming took off 3 bases at V and 2 bases at J, with 14 bases between the two ends. The germline V gene has CDR1 DFQATT and CDR2 SNEGSKA (reference sequence).

The CDR3 DNA reads TGTGCCAGCCCACCCGGGGGCCGGCCAGATACGCAGTATTTT. It encodes CASPPGGRPDTQYF. The gene calls are TRBV28 and TRBJ2-3; possibly TRBD1 or TRBD2 for D (6 bases each). CDR3 length: 14 amino acids. Trimming pared 8 bases from V and 4 bases from J, leaving 16 bases between. Germline V gene data show CDR1 as MDHEN and CDR2 as SYDVKM. The whole variable domain, remainder taken from reference TRBV28 and TRBJ2-3, is DVKVTQSSRYLVKRTGEKVFLECVQDMDHENMFWYRQDPGLGLRLIYFSYDVKMKEKGDIPEGYSVSREKKERFSLILESASTNQTSMYLCASPPGGRPDTQYFGPGTRLTVL.

This rearrangement joins TRBV7-9 to TRBJ1-1; D not certain. This CDR3 is 13 amino acids long. V was cut by 3 bases and J by 9 bases, with 14 bases left in between. The germline V gene encodes CDR1 SEHNR and CDR2 FQNEAQ (reference sequence). This CDR3 reads CASSLGLRTKAFF. The DNA of the CDR3 is TGTGCCAGCAGCTTGGGGTTGCGGACGAAAGCTTTCTTT.